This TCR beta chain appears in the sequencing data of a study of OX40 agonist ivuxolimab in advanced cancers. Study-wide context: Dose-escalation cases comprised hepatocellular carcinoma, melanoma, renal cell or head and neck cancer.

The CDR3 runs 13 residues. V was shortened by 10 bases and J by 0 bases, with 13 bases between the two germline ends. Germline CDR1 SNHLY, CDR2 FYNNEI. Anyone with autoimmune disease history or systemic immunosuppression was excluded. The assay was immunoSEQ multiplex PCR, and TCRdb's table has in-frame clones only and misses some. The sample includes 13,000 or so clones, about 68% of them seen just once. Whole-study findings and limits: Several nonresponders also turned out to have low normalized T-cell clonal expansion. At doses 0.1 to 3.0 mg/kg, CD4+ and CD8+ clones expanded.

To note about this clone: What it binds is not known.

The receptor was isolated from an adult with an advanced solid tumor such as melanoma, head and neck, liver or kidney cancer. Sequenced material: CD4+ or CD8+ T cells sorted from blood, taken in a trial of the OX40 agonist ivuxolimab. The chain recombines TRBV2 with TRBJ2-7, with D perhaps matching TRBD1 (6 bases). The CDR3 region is CAIHRDTSYEQYF. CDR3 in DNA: TGTGCCATCCACCGGGACACCTCCTACGAGCAGTACTTC.